This is a list of T cell receptor beta chains from one sample in a study of PD-1 blockade in classical Hodgkin lymphoma. Clones were read by immunoSEQ multiplex PCR, and TCRdb kept only the in-frame ones, dropping some. The data show 70,000 to 85,000 clones, more than 85% seen once. The material sequenced was peripheral blood mononuclear cells (PBMCs), taken at baseline. These receptor sequences come from a human donor with classical Hodgkin lymphoma. The CDR3 runs from the conserved cysteine through the conserved F or W. A D gene is named only where the DNA matches it firmly. The size of a clone is reported for some rows only, either as once, few or many, or as a class for expanded clones.

v_call	d_call	j_call	clone_size	cdr3_aa	cdr3_nt
TRBV27	-	TRBJ1-1	-	CASSFPGHFTEAFF	TGTGCCAGCAGTTTCCCGGGACACTTCACTGAAGCTTTCTTT
TRBV7-9	-	TRBJ2-1	-	CASSLDRTGATYNEQFF	TGTGCCAGCAGCTTGGACCGAACGGGGGCTACCTACAATGAGCAGTTCTTC
TRBV15	TRBD1	TRBJ2-3	-	CATSKDRGTDTQYF	TGTGCCACCAGCAAGGACAGGGGCACAGATACGCAGTATTTT
TRBV19	-	TRBJ1-1	-	CASSIGGTGAFF	TGTGCCAGTAGTATAGGGGGTACGGGAGCTTTCTTT
TRBV9	TRBD1	TRBJ1-2	-	CASSVAAGGAYGYTF	TGTGCCAGCAGCGTAGCCGCAGGGGGCGCATATGGCTACACCTTC
TRBV7-8	-	TRBJ2-3	-	CASSRGSTLRTDTQYF	TGTGCCAGCTCCAGAGGGTCAACCCTCCGCACAGATACGCAGTATTTT
TRBV7-8	-	TRBJ2-7	-	CASSSPSSYEQYF	TGTGCCAGCAGCTCCCCCAGCTCCTACGAGCAGTACTTC
TRBV27	-	TRBJ1-3	-	CASSLIGPLKSSGNTIYF	TGTGCCAGCAGTCTAATTGGACCGTTAAAAAGCTCTGGAAACACCATATATTTT
TRBV4-2	TRBD1	TRBJ1-1	-	CASSQGVEGANTEAFF	TGTGCCAGCAGCCAAGGAGTGGAGGGGGCTAACACTGAAGCTTTCTTT
TRBV20-1	-	TRBJ2-7	-	CSARLSYEQYF	TGCAGTGCCCGGCTCTCCTACGAGCAGTACTTC
TRBV29-1	-	TRBJ1-2	-	CSDGINYGYTF	TGCAGCGATGGTATTAACTATGGCTACACCTTC
TRBV2	-	TRBJ2-5	-	CASRGVIGTQETQYF	TGTGCCAGCAGGGGGGTCATTGGGACGCAAGAGACCCAGTACTTC
TRBV4-1	-	TRBJ1-4	once	CASSSPGATNEKLFF	TGCGCCAGCAGCAGCCCAGGGGCAACTAATGAAAAACTGTTTTTT
TRBV10-3	-	TRBJ1-2	-	CAISDVPYGYTF	TGTGCCATCAGTGACGTACCCTATGGCTACACCTTC
TRBV5-1	-	TRBJ1-2	-	CASSPRTENYGYTF	TGCGCCAGCAGCCCGCGGACGGAAAACTATGGCTACACCTTC
TRBV27	-	TRBJ2-7	-	CASSLGGPLSSYEQYF	TGTGCCAGCAGTTTAGGGGGACCGCTAAGCTCCTACGAGCAGTACTTC
TRBV5-4	-	TRBJ2-3	-	CASSLNGGGTDTQYF	TGTGCCAGCAGCCTCAATGGAGGCGGGACAGATACGCAGTATTTT
TRBV28	-	TRBJ1-1	-	CASSWDYRNTEAFF	TGTGCCAGCAGTTGGGATTACAGGAACACTGAAGCTTTCTTT
TRBV5-1	-	TRBJ2-3	-	CASSFREMMTDTQYF	TGCGCCAGCAGCTTTCGGGAAATGATGACAGATACGCAGTATTTT
TRBV19	TRBD1	TRBJ1-5	-	CASSIVGTGGNQPQHF	TGTGCCAGTAGTATAGTCGGGACAGGGGGAAATCAGCCCCAGCATTTT